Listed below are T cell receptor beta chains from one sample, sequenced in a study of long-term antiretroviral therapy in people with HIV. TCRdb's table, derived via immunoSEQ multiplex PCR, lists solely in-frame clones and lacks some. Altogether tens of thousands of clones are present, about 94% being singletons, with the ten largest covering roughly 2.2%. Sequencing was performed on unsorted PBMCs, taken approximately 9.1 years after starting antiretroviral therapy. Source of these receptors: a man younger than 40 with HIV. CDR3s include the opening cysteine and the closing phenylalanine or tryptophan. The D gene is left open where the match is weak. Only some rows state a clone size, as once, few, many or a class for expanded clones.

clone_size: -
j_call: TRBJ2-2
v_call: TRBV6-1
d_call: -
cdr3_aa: CASSEGTANTGELFF
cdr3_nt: TGTGCCAGCAGTGAAGGGACAGCCAACACCGGGGAGCTGTTTTTT

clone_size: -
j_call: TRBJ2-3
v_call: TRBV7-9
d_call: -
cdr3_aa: CASSLGMGSSTDTQYF
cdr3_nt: TGTGCCAGCAGCTTAGGAATGGGGTCTAGCACAGATACGCAGTATTTT

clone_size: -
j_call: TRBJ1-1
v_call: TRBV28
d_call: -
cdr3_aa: CASSAHSGNTEAFF
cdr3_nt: TGTGCCAGCAGTGCCCATTCCGGGAACACTGAAGCTTTCTTT

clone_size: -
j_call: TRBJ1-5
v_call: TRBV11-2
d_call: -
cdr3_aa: CASSSGVASHNQPQHF
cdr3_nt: TGTGCCAGCAGCTCTGGGGTCGCCAGCCACAATCAGCCCCAGCATTTT

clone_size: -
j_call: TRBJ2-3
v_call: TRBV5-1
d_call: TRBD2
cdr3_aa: CASSFGSAGGTDTQYF
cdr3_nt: TGCGCCAGCAGCTTTGGATCTGCGGGGGGGACAGATACGCAGTATTTT

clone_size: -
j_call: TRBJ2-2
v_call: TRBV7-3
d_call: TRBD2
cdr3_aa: CASSLLAGRNTGELFF
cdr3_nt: TGTGCCAGCAGCTTACTAGCGGGGAGGAACACCGGGGAGCTGTTTTTT

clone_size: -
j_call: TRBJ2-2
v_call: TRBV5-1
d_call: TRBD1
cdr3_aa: CASSLVGQNTGELFF
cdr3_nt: TGCGCCAGCAGCTTGGTGGGACAGAATACCGGGGAGCTGTTTTTT

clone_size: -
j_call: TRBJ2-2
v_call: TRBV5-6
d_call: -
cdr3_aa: CASRGWNTGELFF
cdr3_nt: TGTGCCAGCAGGGGGTGGAACACCGGGGAGCTGTTTTTT

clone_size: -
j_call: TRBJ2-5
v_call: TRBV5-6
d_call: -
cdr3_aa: CASSQGLETQYF
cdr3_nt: TGTGCCAGCAGCCAGGGGTTGGAGACCCAGTACTTC

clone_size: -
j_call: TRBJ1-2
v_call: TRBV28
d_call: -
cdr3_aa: CAITEQANYGYTF
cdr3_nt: TGTGCCATAACAGAACAGGCGAACTATGGCTACACCTTC

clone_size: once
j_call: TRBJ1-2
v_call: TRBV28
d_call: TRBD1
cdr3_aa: CASSGTANYGYTF
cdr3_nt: TGTGCCAGCAGTGGGACAGCGAACTATGGCTACACCTTC

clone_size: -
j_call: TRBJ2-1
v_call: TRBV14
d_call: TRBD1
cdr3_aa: CASSQEQGASYNEQFF
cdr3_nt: TGTGCCAGCAGCCAAGAACAGGGGGCCTCCTACAATGAGCAGTTCTTC

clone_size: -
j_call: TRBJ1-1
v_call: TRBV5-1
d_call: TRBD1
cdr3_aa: CASSTQGDTEAFF
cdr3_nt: TGCGCCAGCAGCACTCAGGGGGACACTGAAGCTTTCTTT

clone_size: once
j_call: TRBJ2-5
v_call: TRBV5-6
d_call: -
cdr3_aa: CASSRRDTRFLETQYF
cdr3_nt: TGTGCCAGCAGCCGAAGGGACACCAGATTTTTGGAGACCCAGTACTTC

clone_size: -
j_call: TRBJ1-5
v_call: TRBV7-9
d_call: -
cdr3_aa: CASSFDRHQPQHF
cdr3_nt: TGTGCCAGCAGCTTCGACAGGCATCAGCCCCAGCATTTT

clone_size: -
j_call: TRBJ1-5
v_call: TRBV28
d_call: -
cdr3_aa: CASRAGGGLRPQHF
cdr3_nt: TGTGCCAGCAGGGCCGGGGGGGGACTGCGGCCCCAGCATTTT

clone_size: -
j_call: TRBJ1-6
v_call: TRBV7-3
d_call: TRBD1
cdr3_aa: CASSKGPPGTGVSPLHF
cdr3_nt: TGTGCCAGCAGCAAAGGGCCCCCCGGGACAGGGGTTTCACCCCTCCACTTT

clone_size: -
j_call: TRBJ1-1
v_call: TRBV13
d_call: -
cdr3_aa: CASSTIEESTEAFF
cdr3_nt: TGTGCCAGCAGTACGATCGAGGAGAGCACTGAAGCTTTCTTT

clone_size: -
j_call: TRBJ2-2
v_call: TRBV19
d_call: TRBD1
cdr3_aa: CASSTGTGGSLGGELFF
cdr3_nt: TGTGCCAGTAGCACCGGGACAGGGGGCTCTTTGGGCGGGGAGCTGTTTTTT

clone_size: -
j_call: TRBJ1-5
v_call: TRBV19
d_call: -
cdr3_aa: CASSIHNNQPQHF
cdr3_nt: TGTGCCAGTAGTATTCACAACAATCAGCCCCAGCATTTT

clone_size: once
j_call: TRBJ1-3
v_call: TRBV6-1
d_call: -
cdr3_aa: CASSEVGGAGNTIYF
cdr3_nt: TGTGCCAGCAGTGAAGTAGGCGGGGCTGGAAACACCATATATTTT

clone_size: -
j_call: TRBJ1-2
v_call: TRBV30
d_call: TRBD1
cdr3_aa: CAWNRDRVSQGYTF
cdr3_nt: TGTGCCTGGAACCGGGACAGGGTATCTCAGGGCTACACCTTC

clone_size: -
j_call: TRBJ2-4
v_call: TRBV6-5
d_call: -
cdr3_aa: CASSSGGGDIQYF
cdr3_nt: TGTGCCAGCAGCAGTGGTGGGGGTGACATTCAGTACTTC

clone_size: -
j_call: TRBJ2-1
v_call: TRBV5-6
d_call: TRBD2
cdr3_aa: CASSFATGGWYNEQFF
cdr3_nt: TGTGCCAGCAGCTTTGCAACCGGGGGGTGGTACAATGAGCAGTTCTTC

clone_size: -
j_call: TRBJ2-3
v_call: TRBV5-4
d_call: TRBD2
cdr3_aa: CASSMRLAGGPTDTQYF
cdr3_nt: TGTGCCAGCAGCATGAGGCTAGCGGGGGGTCCGACAGATACGCAGTATTTT

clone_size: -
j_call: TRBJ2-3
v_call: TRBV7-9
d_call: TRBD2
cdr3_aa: CASRRLLAGGQADTQYF
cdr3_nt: TGTGCCAGCAGAAGACTCCTAGCGGGGGGGCAAGCAGATACGCAGTATTTT

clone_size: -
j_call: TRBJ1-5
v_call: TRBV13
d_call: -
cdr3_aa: CASSFGGDNQPQHF
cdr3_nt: TGTGCCAGCAGCTTCGGAGGGGACAATCAGCCCCAGCATTTT

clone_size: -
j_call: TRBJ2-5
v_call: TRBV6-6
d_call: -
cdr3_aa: CASSALGGLQETQYF
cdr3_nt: TGTGCCAGCAGTGCCCTCGGGGGCCTCCAAGAGACCCAGTACTTC

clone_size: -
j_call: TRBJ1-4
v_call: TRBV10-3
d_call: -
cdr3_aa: CAISDGTVNEKLFF
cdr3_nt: TGTGCCATCAGTGACGGGACTGTTAATGAAAAACTGTTTTTT

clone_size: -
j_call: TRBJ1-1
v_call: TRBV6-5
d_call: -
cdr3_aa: CASSYGGLNTEAFF
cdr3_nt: TGTGCCAGCAGTTACGGGGGATTGAACACTGAAGCTTTCTTT

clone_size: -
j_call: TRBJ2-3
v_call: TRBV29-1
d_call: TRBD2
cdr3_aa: CSVEDPGGPQYF
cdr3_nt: TGCAGCGTTGAAGATCCGGGGGGACCGCAGTATTTT

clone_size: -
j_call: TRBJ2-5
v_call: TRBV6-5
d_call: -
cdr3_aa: CASSYGQGGQETQYF
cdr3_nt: TGTGCCAGCAGTTACGGGCAGGGGGGTCAAGAGACCCAGTACTTC

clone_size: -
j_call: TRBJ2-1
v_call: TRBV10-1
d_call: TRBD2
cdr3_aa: CASSELAGGYNEQFF
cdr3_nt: TGCGCCAGCAGTGAGTTAGCGGGGGGCTACAATGAGCAGTTCTTC

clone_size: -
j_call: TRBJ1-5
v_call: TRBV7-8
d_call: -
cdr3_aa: CASSSSWGVSDQPQHF
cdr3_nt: TGTGCCAGCAGCTCCTCCTGGGGGGTCTCAGATCAGCCCCAGCATTTT

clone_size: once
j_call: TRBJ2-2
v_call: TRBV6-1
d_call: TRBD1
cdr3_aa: CASIRQTGLTGELFF
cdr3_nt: TGTGCCAGCATTAGACAGACAGGGTTGACCGGGGAGCTGTTTTTT

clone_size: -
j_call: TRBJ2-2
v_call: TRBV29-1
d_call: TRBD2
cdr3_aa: CSGSGRVNTGELFF
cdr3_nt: TGCAGCGGGAGCGGGAGAGTGAACACCGGGGAGCTGTTTTTT

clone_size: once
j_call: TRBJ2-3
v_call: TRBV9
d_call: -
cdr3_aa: CASSVGGTPSTDTQYF
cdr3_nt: TGTGCCAGCAGCGTAGGAGGGACACCTAGCACAGATACGCAGTATTTT

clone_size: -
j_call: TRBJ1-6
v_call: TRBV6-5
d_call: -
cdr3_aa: CASSYSRTAYNSPLHF
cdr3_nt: TGTGCCAGCAGTTACTCGAGGACAGCCTATAATTCACCCCTCCACTTT

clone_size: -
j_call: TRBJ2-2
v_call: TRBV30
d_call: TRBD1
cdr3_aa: CAWRTGVHTGELFF
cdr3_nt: TGTGCCTGGAGGACAGGGGTCCACACCGGGGAGCTGTTTTTT

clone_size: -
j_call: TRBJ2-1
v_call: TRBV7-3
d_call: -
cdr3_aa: CASSQHRGKQFF
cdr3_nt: TGTGCCAGCAGCCAACACCGGGGAAAGCAGTTCTTC

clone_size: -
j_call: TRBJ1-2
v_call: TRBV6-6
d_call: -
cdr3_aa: CASSFSSVAYGYTF
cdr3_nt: TGTGCCAGCAGTTTTTCGTCTGTAGCATATGGCTACACCTTC

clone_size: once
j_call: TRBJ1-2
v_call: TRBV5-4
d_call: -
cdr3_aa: CASSLPRAPDGYTF
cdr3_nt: TGTGCCAGCTCGCTACCACGGGCGCCAGATGGCTACACCTTC

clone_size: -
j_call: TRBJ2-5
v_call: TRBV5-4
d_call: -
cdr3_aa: CASSLGGGSFQETQYF
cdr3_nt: TGTGCCAGCAGCTTGGGCGGGGGCAGCTTCCAAGAGACCCAGTACTTC

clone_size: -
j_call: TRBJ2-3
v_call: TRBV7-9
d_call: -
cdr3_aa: CASSLGRHSTDTQYF
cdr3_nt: TGTGCCAGCAGCTTAGGGAGACACTCAACAGATACGCAGTATTTT

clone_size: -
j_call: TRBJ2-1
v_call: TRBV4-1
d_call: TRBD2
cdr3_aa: CASSSQSGGGSYEQFF
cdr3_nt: TGCGCCAGCAGCTCCCAGAGCGGGGGTGGGAGCTATGAGCAGTTCTTC

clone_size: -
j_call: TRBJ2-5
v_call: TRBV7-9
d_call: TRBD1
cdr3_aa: CASSLGTGLETQYF
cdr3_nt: TGTGCCAGCAGCTTAGGGACAGGGTTGGAGACCCAGTACTTC

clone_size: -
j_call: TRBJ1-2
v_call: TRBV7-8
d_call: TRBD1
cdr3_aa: CASSPGTVNYGYTF
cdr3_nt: TGTGCCAGCAGCCCCGGGACAGTTAACTATGGCTACACCTTC

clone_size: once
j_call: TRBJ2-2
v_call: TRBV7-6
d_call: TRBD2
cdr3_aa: CASSLAPTSGVVGELFF
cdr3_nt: TGTGCCAGCAGCTTAGCCCCCACTAGCGGGGTTGTCGGGGAGCTGTTTTTT

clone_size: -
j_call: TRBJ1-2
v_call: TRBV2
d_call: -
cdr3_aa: CASSGRTAWGYTF
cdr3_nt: TGTGCCAGCTCCGGTCGGACAGCATGGGGCTACACCTTC

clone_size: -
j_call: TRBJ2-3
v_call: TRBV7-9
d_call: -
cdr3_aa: CASSLGPGTVGTDTQYF
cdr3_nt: TGTGCCAGCAGCTTAGGCCCCGGGACCGTTGGCACAGATACGCAGTATTTT

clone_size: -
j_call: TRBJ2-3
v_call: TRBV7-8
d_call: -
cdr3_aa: CASTDQGYGTDTQYF
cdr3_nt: TGTGCCAGCACCGACCAGGGCTATGGAACAGATACGCAGTATTTT

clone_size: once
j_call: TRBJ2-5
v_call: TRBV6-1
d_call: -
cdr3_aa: CASSSSLGETQYF
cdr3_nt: TGTGCCAGCAGTTCCAGTCTGGGGGAGACCCAGTACTTC

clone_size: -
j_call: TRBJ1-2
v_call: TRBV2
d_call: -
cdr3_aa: CASSDQGRTAMAGYTF
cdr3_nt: TGTGCCAGCAGTGACCAAGGGCGGACGGCTATGGCGGGCTACACCTTC